Listed below are T cell receptor beta chains from one sample, sequenced in a study of blood T cell repertoires in COVID-19. The data were produced by immunoSEQ multiplex PCR, yet TCRdb's version contains in-frame clones alone and is incomplete. The sample comprises about 210,000 clones, around 85% of which are singletons, and roughly 0.69% rests with the top ten. The sample taken for sequencing was peripheral blood. The origin of the receptors is a man aged 35-49 years with acute or convalescent COVID-19. CDR3s include the opening cysteine and the closing phenylalanine or tryptophan. The D gene is left open where the match is weak. The size of a clone is reported for some rows only, either as once, few or many, or as a class for expanded clones.

-	TRBV3-1/TRBV3-2	TRBD2	TRBJ2-3	CASSPSSGGNPDTQYF	TGTGCCAGCAGCCCGTCGAGCGGGGGAAACCCAGATACGCAGTATTTT
-	TRBV5-4	-	TRBJ2-7	CASSFDSIEQYF	TGTGCCAGCAGCTTTGACAGCATCGAGCAGTACTTC
few	TRBV3-1/TRBV3-2	TRBD1	TRBJ1-1	CASSPRQGGSTEAFF	TGTGCCAGCAGCCCCAGACAGGGGGGGAGCACTGAAGCTTTCTTT
-	TRBV6-4	TRBD1	TRBJ2-7	CASSGDRGGEQYF	TGTGCCAGCAGTGGGGACAGGGGGGGCGAGCAGTACTTC
-	TRBV30	-	TRBJ2-7	CACAAGPFYEQYF	TGTGCCTGTGCTGCGGGACCTTTCTACGAGCAGTACTTC
-	TRBV6-4	-	TRBJ1-1	CASSVLGRSCAFF	TGTGCCAGCAGTGTTTTGGGGCGCTCTTGTGCTTTCTTT
-	TRBV29-1	TRBD1	TRBJ2-7	CSVRPDRFYEQYF	TGCAGCGTTCGCCCGGACAGGTTCTACGAGCAGTACTTC
-	TRBV19	TRBD1	TRBJ1-5	CASSRQGAYQPQHF	TGTGCCAGTAGTAGACAGGGGGCTTATCAGCCCCAGCATTTT
once	TRBV29-1	TRBD2	TRBJ2-1	CSVLGLVDNEQFF	TGCAGCGTTTTAGGACTAGTCGACAATGAGCAGTTCTTC
few	TRBV5-1	-	TRBJ2-5	CASSLGAGVETQYF	TGCGCCAGCAGCTTGGGGGCAGGGGTAGAGACCCAGTACTTC
-	TRBV6-1	-	TRBJ1-2	CASSEARDSYGYTF	TGTGCCAGCAGTGAAGCGAGGGACTCTTATGGCTACACCTTC
-	TRBV12-3/TRBV12-4	TRBD1	TRBJ1-2	CASSQGARGYTF	TGTGCCAGCAGTCAGGGGGCGAGGGGCTACACCTTC
-	TRBV7-9	TRBD1	TRBJ2-7	CASSLNPGQGAGYEQYF	TGTGCCAGCAGCTTAAACCCCGGACAGGGGGCTGGATACGAGCAGTACTTC
-	TRBV9	TRBD2	TRBJ2-7	CASSVGVGAGGDYEQYF	TGTGCCAGCAGCGTAGGAGTCGGAGCGGGAGGGGACTACGAGCAGTACTTC
-	TRBV27	TRBD2	TRBJ2-4	CASSLLAGADIQYF	TGTGCCAGCAGTTTACTGGCGGGAGCGGACATTCAGTACTTC
-	TRBV29-1	-	TRBJ2-1	CSVEDSGREDNEQFF	TGCAGCGTTGAAGATAGTGGCAGGGAGGACAATGAGCAGTTCTTC
-	TRBV30	-	TRBJ1-2	CAWSAQGRNYGYTF	TGTGCCTGGAGTGCCCAAGGGAGGAACTATGGCTACACCTTC
-	TRBV28	TRBD1	TRBJ1-1	CASSPRDRNTEAFF	TGTGCCAGCAGTCCCCGGGACAGAAACACTGAAGCTTTCTTT
-	TRBV20-1	-	TRBJ1-2	CSASLNAGVGSGYTF	TGCAGTGCTAGTCTAAACGCGGGAGTGGGGAGTGGCTACACCTTC
-	TRBV29-1	TRBD1	TRBJ1-2	CSARPGTAFSGYTF	TGCAGCGCACGTCCCGGGACAGCCTTCTCTGGCTACACCTTC
-	TRBV14	TRBD2	TRBJ2-2	CASSPTVSGGAYTGELFF	TGTGCCAGCAGCCCCACCGTTAGCGGGGGGGCCTACACCGGGGAGCTGTTTTTT
-	TRBV27	-	TRBJ1-2	CASRVGFGYGYTF	TGTGCCAGCAGAGTGGGCTTTGGCTATGGCTACACCTTC
-	TRBV30	-	TRBJ1-5	CAWSVPGQPQHF	TGTGCCTGGAGTGTACCAGGTCAGCCCCAGCATTTT
-	TRBV6-6	TRBD1	TRBJ1-4	CGTGATNEKLFF	TGCGGGACAGGGGCAACTAATGAAAAACTGTTTTTT
-	TRBV9	-	TRBJ2-2	CASSSYPNEGPGELFF	TGTGCCAGCAGCTCATACCCGAACGAGGGCCCCGGGGAGCTGTTTTTT
many	TRBV9	-	TRBJ1-3	CASSVDTGTGNTIYF	TGTGCCAGCAGCGTAGATACAGGAACAGGAAACACCATATATTTT
-	TRBV4-1	TRBD2	TRBJ2-1	CASSRKTGTSTYNEQFF	TGCGCCAGCAGCCGGAAAACCGGGACTAGCACCTACAATGAGCAGTTCTTC
-	TRBV7-2	-	TRBJ2-1	CASSFGVNNEQFF	TGTGCCAGCAGCTTTGGAGTTAACAATGAGCAGTTCTTC
-	TRBV18	TRBD1	TRBJ1-2	CASSPEDRVIGYGYTF	TGTGCCAGCTCACCAGAGGACAGGGTAATTGGTTATGGCTACACCTTC
once	TRBV5-8	-	TRBJ1-5	CASLPWAGNQPQHF	TGTGCCAGTCTACCTTGGGCAGGCAATCAGCCCCAGCATTTT
-	TRBV27	-	TRBJ2-1	CASTHRSGTYNEQFF	TGTGCCAGCACTCATCGTTCAGGGACCTACAATGAGCAGTTCTTC
few	TRBV14	TRBD2	TRBJ2-3	CASSPITSGGYTDTQYF	TGTGCCAGCAGCCCAATAACTAGCGGGGGGTACACAGATACGCAGTATTTT